This TCR beta chain was documented in a study of T cell responses to AZD1222 COVID-19 vaccine. The CDR3 runs to 16 residues. Looked up from germline, CDR1 is GTSNPN and CDR2 is SVGIG (reference sequence). V was trimmed by 7 bases and J by 0 bases, leaving 19 bases between them. Measured with immunoSEQ multiplex PCR; TCRdb has only the in-frame clones, and not every one. The data hold about 67,000 clones, with approximately 80% observed a single time. The TCR sequence derives from an adult in good health. This chain uses TRBV30 with TRBJ1-5; the D gene is possibly TRBD1 (6 bases). The specimen was peripheral blood, collected on day 0 of AZD1222 vaccination. The CDR3 DNA sequence: TGTGCCTTCAAAACTAGGGGGGGATATAGCAATCAGCCCCAGCATTTT. Its translation is CAFKTRGGYSNQPQHF.